This T cell receptor (beta chain) was retrieved from a study of blood T cell repertoires in COVID-19. At the level of the study: The United States, Italy and Spain supplied acute and convalescent COVID-19 samples. Sample material is recorded as cDNA or gDNA derived from T cells, B-cell-depleted T cells, or PBMCs.

The CDR3 loop spans 16 amino acids. V shed 8 bases and J 7 bases; nucleotides not matched to a gene: 19. Germline assignment: CDR1 MDHEN and CDR2 SYDVKM. Authors' data handling: Reference gene primer amplification gave nucleated cell count estimates. The data were produced by immunoSEQ multiplex PCR, yet TCRdb's version contains in-frame clones alone and is incomplete. The D gene and trimming were derived from the DNA, and the V and J assignments and clone size from that table. Of 98,000 or so clones detected, about 80% appear once; the ten largest clones hold 2.5% to 4%. The specimen sequenced was peripheral blood. This TCR came from a woman over 75 with active or convalescent COVID-19. The chain couples TRBV28 to TRBJ1-2; TRBD1 matches at 7 bases. The CDR3 nucleotides read TGTGCCAGCGGGTCGCGTGCGACAGGGTCTAGGTCTGGCTACACCTTC. Its translation: CASGSRATGSRSGYTF.